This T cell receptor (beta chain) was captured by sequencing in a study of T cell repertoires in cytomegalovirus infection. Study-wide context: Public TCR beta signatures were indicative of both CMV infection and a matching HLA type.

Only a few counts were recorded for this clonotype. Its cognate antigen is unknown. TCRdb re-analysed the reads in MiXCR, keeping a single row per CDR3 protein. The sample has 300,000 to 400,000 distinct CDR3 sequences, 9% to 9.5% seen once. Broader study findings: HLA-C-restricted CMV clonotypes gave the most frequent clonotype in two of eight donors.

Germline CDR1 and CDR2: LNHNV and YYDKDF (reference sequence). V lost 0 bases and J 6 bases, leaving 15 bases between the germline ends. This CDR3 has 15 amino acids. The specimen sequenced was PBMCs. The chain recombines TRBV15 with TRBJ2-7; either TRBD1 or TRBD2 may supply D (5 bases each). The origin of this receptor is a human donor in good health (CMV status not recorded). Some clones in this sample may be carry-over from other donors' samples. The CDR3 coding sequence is TGTGCCACCAGCAGAGAGGGACCCGGCCCTTTCGAGCAGTACTTC. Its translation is CATSREGPGPFEQYF. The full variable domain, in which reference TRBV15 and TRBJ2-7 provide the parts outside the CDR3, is DAMVIQNPRYQVTQFGKPVTLSCSQTLNHNVMYWYQQKSSQAPKLLFHYYDKDFNNEADTPDNFQSRRPNTSFCFLDIRSPGLGDTAMYLCATSREGPGPFEQYFGPGTRLTVT.